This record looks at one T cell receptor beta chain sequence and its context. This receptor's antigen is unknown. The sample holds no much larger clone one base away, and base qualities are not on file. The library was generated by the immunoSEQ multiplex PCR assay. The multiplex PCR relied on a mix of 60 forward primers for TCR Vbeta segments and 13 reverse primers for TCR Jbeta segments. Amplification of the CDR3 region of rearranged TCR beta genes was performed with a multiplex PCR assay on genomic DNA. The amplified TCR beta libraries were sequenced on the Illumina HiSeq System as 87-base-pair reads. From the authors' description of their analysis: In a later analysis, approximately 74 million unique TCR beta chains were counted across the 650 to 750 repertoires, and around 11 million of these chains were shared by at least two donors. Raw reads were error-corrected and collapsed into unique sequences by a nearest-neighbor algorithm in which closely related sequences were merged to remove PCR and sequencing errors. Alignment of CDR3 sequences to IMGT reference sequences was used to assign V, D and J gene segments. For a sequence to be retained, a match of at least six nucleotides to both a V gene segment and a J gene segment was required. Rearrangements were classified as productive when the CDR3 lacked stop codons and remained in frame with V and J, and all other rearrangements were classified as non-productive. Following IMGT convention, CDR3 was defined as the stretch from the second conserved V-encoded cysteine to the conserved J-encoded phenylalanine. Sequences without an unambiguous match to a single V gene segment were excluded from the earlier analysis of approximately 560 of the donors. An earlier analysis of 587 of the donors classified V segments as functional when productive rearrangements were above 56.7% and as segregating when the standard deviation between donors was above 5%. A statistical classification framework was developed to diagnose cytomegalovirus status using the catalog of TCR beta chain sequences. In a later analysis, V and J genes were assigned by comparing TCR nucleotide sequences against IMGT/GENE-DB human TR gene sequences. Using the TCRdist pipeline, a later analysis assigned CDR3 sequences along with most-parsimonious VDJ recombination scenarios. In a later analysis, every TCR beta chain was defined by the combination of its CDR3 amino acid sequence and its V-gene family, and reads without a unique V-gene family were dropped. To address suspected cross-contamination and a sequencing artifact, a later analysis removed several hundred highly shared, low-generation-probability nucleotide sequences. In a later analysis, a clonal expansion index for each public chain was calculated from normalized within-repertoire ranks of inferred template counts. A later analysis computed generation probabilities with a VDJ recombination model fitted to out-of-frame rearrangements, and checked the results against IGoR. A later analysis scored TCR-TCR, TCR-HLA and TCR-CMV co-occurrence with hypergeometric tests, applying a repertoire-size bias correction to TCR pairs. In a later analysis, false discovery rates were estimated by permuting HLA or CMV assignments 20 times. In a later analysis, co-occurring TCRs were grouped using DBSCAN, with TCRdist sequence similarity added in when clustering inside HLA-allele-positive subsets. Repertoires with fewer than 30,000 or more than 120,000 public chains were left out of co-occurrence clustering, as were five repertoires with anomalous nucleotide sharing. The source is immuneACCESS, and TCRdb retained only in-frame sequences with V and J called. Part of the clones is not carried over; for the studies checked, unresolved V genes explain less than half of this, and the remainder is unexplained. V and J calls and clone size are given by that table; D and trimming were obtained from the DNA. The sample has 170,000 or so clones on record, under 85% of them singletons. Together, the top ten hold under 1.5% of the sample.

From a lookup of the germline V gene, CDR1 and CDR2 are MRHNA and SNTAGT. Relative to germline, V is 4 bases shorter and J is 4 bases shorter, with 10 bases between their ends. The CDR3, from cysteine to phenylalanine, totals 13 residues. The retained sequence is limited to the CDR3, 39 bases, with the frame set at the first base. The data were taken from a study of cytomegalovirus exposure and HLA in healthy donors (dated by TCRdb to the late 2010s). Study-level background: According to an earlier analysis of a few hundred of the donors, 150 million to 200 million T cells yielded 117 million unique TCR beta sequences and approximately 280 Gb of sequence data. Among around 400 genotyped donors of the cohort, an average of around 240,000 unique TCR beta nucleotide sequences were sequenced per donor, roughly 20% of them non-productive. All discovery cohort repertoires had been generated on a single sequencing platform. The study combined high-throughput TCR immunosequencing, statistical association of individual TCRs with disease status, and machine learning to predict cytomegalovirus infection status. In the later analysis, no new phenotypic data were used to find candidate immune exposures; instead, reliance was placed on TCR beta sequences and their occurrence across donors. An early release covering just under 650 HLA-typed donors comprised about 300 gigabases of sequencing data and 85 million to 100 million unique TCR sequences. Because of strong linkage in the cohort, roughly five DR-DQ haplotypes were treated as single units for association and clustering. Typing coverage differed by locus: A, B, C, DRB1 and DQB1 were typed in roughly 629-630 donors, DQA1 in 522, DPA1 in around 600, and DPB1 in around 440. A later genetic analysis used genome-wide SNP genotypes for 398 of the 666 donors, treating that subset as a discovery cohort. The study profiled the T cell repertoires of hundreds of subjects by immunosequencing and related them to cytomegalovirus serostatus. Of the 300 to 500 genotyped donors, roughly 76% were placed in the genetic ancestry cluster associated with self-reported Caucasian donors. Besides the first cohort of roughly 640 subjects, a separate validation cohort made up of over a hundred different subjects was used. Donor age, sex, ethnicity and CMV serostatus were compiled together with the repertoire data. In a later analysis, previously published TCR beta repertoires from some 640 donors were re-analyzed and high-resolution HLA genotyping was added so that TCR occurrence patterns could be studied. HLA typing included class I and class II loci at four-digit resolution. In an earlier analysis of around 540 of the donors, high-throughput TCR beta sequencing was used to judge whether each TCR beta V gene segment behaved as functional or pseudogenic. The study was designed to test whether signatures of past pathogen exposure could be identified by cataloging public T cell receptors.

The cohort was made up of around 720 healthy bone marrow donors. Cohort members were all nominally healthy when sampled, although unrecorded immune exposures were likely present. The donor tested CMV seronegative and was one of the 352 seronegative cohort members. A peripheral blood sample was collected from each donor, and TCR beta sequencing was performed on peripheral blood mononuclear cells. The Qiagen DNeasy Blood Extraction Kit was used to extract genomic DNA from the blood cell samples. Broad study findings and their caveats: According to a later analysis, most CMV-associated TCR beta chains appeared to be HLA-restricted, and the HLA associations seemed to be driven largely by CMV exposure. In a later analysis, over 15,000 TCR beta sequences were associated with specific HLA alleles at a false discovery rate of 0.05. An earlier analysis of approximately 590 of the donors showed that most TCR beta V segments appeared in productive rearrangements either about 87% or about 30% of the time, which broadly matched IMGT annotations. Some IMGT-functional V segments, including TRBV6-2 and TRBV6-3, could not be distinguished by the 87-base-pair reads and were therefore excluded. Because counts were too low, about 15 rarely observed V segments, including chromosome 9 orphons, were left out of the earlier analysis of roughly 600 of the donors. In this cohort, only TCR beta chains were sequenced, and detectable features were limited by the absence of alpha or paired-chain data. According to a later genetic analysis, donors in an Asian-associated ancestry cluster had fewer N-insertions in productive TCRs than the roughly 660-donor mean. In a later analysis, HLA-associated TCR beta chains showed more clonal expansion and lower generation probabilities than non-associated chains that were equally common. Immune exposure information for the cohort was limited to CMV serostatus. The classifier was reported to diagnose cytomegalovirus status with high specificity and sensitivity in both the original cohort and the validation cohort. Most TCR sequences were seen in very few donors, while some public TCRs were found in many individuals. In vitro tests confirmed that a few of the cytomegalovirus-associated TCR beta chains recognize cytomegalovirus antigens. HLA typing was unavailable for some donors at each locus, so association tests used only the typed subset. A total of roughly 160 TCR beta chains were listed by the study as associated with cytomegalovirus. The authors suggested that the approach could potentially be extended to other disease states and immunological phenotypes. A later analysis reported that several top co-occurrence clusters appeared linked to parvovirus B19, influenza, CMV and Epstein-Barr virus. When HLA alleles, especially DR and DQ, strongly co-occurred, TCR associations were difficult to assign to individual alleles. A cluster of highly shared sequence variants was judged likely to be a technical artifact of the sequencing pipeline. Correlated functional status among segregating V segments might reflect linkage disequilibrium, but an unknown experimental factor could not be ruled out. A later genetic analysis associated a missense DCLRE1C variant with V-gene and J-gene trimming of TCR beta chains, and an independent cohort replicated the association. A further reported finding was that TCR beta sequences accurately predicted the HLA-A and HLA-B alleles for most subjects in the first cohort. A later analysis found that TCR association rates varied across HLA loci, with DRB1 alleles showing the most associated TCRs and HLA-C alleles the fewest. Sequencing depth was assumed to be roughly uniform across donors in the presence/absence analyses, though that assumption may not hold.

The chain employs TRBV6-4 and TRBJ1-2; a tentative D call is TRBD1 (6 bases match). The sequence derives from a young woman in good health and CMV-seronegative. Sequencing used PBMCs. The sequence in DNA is TGTGCCAGCAGTGGGGGGCTTGGCTATGGCTACACCTTC. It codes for CASSGGLGYGYTF.